This record covers a single T cell receptor beta chain. The data stem from a study of blood T cell repertoires in COVID-19. Study-wide background: COVID-19 samples, acute and convalescent, were from the United States, Italy and Spain. T cells, B-cell-depleted T cells, or PBMCs provided the cDNA or gDNA that served as material.

V lost 5 bases, J lost 8 bases, and 13 bases lay in between. The CDR3 is made up of 13 amino acids. Germline-derived CDR1 and CDR2 are MNHEY and SMNVEV (reference sequence). Original methodology: Amplification from reference gene primers served as the basis for estimated nucleated cell counts. Sequenced by immunoSEQ multiplex PCR; TCRdb stores in-frame clones only, minus some. The DNA was the basis for D and trimming; V, J and clone size are from that table. The sample lists 45,000 or so clones, roughly nine tenths occurring once. This clonotype was sampled from a man in his 70s with active COVID-19. The rearrangement uses TRBV27 and TRBJ1-5; D unclear. Sequencing was carried out using peripheral blood. CDR3 bases: TGTGCCAGCAGTCCGATGACCGGGGAGCCCCAGCATTTT. It codes for CASSPMTGEPQHF.